A selection of T cell receptor beta chains follows, all from one sample in a study of blood T cell repertoires in COVID-19. Using immunoSEQ multiplex PCR, the repertoire was profiled, and TCRdb retains in-frame clones only, with some absent. The sample has under 250,000 clones, more than 70% seen once; the top ten hold 2.9%. The sequenced sample consisted of peripheral blood. The origin of the receptors is a man aged 45 to 65 with active or convalescent COVID-19. Both conserved end residues are part of each CDR3. Each record gives: D gene, J gene, clone size, V gene, CDR3 protein, CDR3 DNA. The D gene is left open where the match is weak. Clone size is given for some rows only: seen once, a few or many times, or a class if the clone is expanded.

. | TRBJ1-2 | . | TRBV5-4 | CASSLDRPKNGGYTF | TGTGCCAGCAGCTTGGACAGGCCAAAAAACGGGGGCTACACCTTC
TRBD1 | TRBJ1-2 | . | TRBV5-1 | CASSKSGTGELDGYTF | TGCGCCAGCAGCAAGTCCGGGACAGGGGAATTGGATGGCTACACCTTC
TRBD1 | TRBJ1-2 | . | TRBV27 | CASCQTGTANYGYTF | TGTGCCAGCTGTCAGACCGGGACAGCTAACTATGGCTACACCTTC
. | TRBJ2-1 | . | TRBV29-1 | CSVSTARAYNEQFF | TGCAGCGTTTCGACAGCCCGAGCCTACAATGAGCAGTTCTTC
. | TRBJ2-7 | . | TRBV14 | CASAGDISYEQYF | TGTGCCAGCGCTGGGGACATCTCCTACGAGCAGTACTTC
TRBD2 | TRBJ2-7 | . | TRBV6-2/TRBV6-3 | CASSFLAGTYEQYF | TGTGCCAGCAGTTTTCTAGCGGGGACCTACGAGCAGTACTTC
. | TRBJ1-1 | . | TRBV5-1 | CASSLGRGETEAFF | TGCGCCAGCAGCTTAGGCAGGGGAGAGACTGAAGCTTTCTTT
TRBD2 | TRBJ2-1 | . | TRBV11-3 | CASSLLAGAYNEQFF | TGTGCCAGCAGCTTACTAGCGGGGGCCTACAATGAGCAGTTCTTC
. | TRBJ1-2 | . | TRBV29-1 | CSVELLLKGYTF | TGCAGCGTTGAACTACTCCTAAAGGGCTACACCTTC
TRBD1 | TRBJ1-5 | . | TRBV7-2 | CASSLRGQFNQPQHF | TGTGCCAGCAGCTTAAGGGGACAGTTCAATCAGCCCCAGCATTTT
. | TRBJ2-5 | . | TRBV29-1 | CSARGDWGTQYF | TGCAGCGCCAGGGGGGATTGGGGGACCCAGTACTTC
. | TRBJ1-1 | . | TRBV28 | CASSPIRLRNTEAFF | TGTGCCAGCAGTCCCATTCGACTCCGGAACACTGAAGCTTTCTTT
TRBD1 | TRBJ1-4 | . | TRBV5-1 | CASSMDRVSEKLFF | TGCGCCAGCAGCATGGACAGGGTCAGTGAAAAACTGTTTTTT
. | TRBJ2-3 | . | TRBV7-2 | CASSLDSASGSRDTQYF | TGTGCCAGCAGCTTAGATTCAGCGTCAGGGTCGAGGGATACGCAGTATTTT
. | TRBJ2-5 | . | TRBV5-1 | CASSLGSQETQYF | TGCGCCAGCAGCTTGGGCAGCCAAGAGACCCAGTACTTC
TRBD1 | TRBJ1-1 | . | TRBV7-2 | CASSWDRDRGLTEAFF | TGTGCCAGCAGCTGGGACCGGGACAGGGGGCTCACTGAAGCTTTCTTT
TRBD2 | TRBJ2-3 | few | TRBV6-6 | CASSYGGSNTDTQYF | TGTGCCAGCAGTTACGGCGGGAGTAACACAGATACGCAGTATTTT
. | TRBJ2-7 | . | TRBV29-1 | CSVEDRRGASYEQYF | TGCAGCGTTGAAGATCGCCGGGGGGCCTCCTACGAGCAGTACTTC
. | TRBJ1-2 | . | TRBV6-5 | CASSPTGYGYTF | TGTGCCAGCAGCCCGACAGGTTACGGCTACACCTTC
. | TRBJ2-3 | . | TRBV10-3 | CAIESGDADTQYF | TGTGCCATCGAATCAGGGGACGCAGATACGCAGTATTTT
TRBD1 | TRBJ1-2 | . | TRBV10-2 | CASSDGTGAGYTF | TGCGCCAGCAGTGACGGGACAGGGGCTGGCTACACCTTC
TRBD1 | TRBJ1-3 | . | TRBV30 | CAWRGTGAGNTIYF | TGTGCCTGGAGGGGGACAGGGGCTGGAAACACCATATATTTT